This T cell receptor (beta chain) was recorded in a study of OX40 agonist ivuxolimab in advanced cancers. At the level of the study: The study gave patients intravenous ivuxolimab at 0.01 to 10 mg/kg every 2 weeks.

Findings and limits, study-wide: Among patients with partial responses at 0.1-3.0 mg/kg, clonal expansion was among the lowest.

After removal of 5 bases from V and 8 bases from J, the junction contained 8 bases not matched to a gene. CDR1 and CDR2 (germline): SEHNR, FQNEAQ (reference sequence). There are 14 residues in the CDR3. Generated by immunoSEQ multiplex PCR, the TCRdb table keeps only in-frame clones and is missing some. The sample includes tens of thousands of clones, roughly 86% of them seen just once. This clone was recorded a few times. Antigen specificity is unknown. The chain carries TRBV7-9 and TRBJ2-2; 7 nucleotides line up with TRBD2. Material: CD4+ or CD8+ T cells sorted from blood, obtained in a trial of the OX40 agonist ivuxolimab. The TCR was taken from an adult with an advanced solid tumor such as melanoma, head and neck, liver or kidney cancer. This CDR3 is CASSLSGRSGELFF. The CDR3, as DNA: TGTGCCAGCAGCCTTAGCGGGCGCTCGGGGGAGCTGTTTTTT.